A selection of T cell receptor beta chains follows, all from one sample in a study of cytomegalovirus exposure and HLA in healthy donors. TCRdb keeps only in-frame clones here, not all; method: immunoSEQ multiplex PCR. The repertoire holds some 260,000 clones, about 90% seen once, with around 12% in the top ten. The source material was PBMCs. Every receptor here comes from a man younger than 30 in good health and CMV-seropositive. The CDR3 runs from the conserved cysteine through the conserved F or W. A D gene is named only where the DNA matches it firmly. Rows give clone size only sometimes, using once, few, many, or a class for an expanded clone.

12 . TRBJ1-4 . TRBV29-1 TGCAGCGCTTACGGGGGGGATGAAAAACTGTTTTTT CSAYGGDEKLFF
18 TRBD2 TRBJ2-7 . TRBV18 TGTGCCAGCTCCCCCGGACTAGCGGGAGGCTACAGCTCCTACGAGCAGTACTTC CASSPGLAGGYSSYEQYF
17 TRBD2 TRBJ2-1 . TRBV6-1 TGTGCCAGCAGTGAAACACTAGCGGGAGGGCCGTACAATGAGCAGTTCTTC CASSETLAGGPYNEQFF
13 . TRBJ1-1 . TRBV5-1 TGCGCCAGCAGCTTTACAGGGTCGGCTGAAGCTTTCTTT CASSFTGSAEAFF
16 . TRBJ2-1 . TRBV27 TGTGCCAGCAGTTTTGAGCGCCGGAGCTCCTACAATGAGCAGTTCTTC CASSFERRSSYNEQFF
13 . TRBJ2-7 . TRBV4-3 TGCGCCAGCAGCCAAGCAGGGTCTTACGAGCAGTACTTC CASSQAGSYEQYF
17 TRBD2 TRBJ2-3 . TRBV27 TGTGCCAGCAGACCCTGGACTAGCGGGAGAATGGCAGATACGCAGTATTTT CASRPWTSGRMADTQYF
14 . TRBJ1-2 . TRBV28 TGTGCCAGCACCCCTCGGGCGCGTAACTATGGCTACACCTTC CASTPRARNYGYTF
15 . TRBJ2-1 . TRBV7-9 TGTGCCAGCAGCTTAGGGGGGTCCCTCTACAATGAGCAGTTCTTC CASSLGGSLYNEQFF
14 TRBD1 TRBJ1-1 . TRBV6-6 TGTGCCAGCAGTTGGACAGGGCAGAACACTGAAGCTTTCTTT CASSWTGQNTEAFF
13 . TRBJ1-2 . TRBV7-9 TGTGCCAGCAGTCAAACAGGGCAGACCGGCTACACCTTC CASSQTGQTGYTF
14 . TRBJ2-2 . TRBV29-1 TGCAGCGTTGCGGGCAGCGCGAACACCGGGGAGCTGTTTTTT CSVAGSANTGELFF
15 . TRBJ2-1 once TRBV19 TGTGCCAGTAGGGCCGGGACAAGATCCTACAATGAGCAGTTCTTC CASRAGTRSYNEQFF
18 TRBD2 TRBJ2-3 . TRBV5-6 TGTGCCAGCAGCTTGGCCTCTGTAGCGGGAGCGTTCACAGATACGCAGTATTTT CASSLASVAGAFTDTQYF
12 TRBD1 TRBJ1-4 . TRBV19 TGTGCCAGTACAGGGGGAGCCCTTAAACTGTTTTTT CASTGGALKLFF
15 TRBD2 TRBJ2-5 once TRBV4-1 TGCGCCAGCAGCCCACGACTAGCGGGAGCAGAGACCCAGTACTTC CASSPRLAGAETQYF
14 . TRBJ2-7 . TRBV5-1 TGCGCCAGCAGCTTGGACAGCAATTCCTACGAGCAGTACTTC CASSLDSNSYEQYF
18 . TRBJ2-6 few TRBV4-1 TGCGCCAGCAGCGCTACGTGGACTCCGGACTCTGGGGCCAACGTCCTGACTTTC CASSATWTPDSGANVLTF
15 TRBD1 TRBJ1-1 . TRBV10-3 TGTGCCACCGTAGGTCAGGGGGCGCGGAACACTGAAGCTTTCTTT CATVGQGARNTEAFF
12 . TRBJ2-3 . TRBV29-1 TGCAGCGTTGACGGGGGCACAGATACGCAGTATTTT CSVDGGTDTQYF
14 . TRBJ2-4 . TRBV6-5 TGTGCCAGCAGTTACAGGGGTTCCAAAAACATTCAGTACTTC CASSYRGSKNIQYF
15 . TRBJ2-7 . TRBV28 TGTGCCAGCCTCGCCCCGGGCCGGGGATTCTACGAGCAGTACTTC CASLAPGRGFYEQYF
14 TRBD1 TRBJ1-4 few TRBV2 TGTGCCAGCACACGACAGGGGGCGTGGGAAAAACTGTTTTTT CASTRQGAWEKLFF
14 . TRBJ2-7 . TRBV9 TGTGCCAGCAGCAGGGGGGCCTCTTCCTACGAGCAGTACTTC CASSRGASSYEQYF
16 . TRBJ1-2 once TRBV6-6 TGTGCCAGCAGGCGGGGGGGGCTGAAATCTAACTATGGCTACACCTTC CASRRGGLKSNYGYTF
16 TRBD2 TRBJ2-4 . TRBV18 TGTGCCAGCTCACCAGGACTAGCGGGAGTCAAAAACATTCAGTACTTC CASSPGLAGVKNIQYF
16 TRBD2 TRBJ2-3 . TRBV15 TGTGCCACCAGCCCCCATGGTAGCGGGAGCCCAGATACGCAGTATTTT CATSPHGSGSPDTQYF
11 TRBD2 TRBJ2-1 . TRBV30 TGTGCCTGGGAGCGGGAGTATGAGCAGTTCTTC CAWEREYEQFF
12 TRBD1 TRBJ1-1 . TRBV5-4 TGTGCCAGCAGCTCTGGACAGGGCAAAGCTTTCTTT CASSSGQGKAFF
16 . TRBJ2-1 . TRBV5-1 TGCGCCAGCAGCTTGGGGGGGACCCTATCCTACAATGAGCAGTTCTTC CASSLGGTLSYNEQFF
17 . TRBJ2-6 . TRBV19 TGTGCCAGTAGTATAGGGGCCTACCGCTCTGGGGCCAACGTCCTGACTTTC CASSIGAYRSGANVLTF
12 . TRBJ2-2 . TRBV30 TGTGCCTGGAGGGAAAACACCGGGGAGCTGTTTTTT CAWRENTGELFF
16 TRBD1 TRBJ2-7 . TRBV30 TGTGCCTGGAGCCATAAGGGCTTGGGACAGGCCTACGAGCAGTACTTC CAWSHKGLGQAYEQYF
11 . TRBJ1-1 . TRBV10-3 TGTGCCACGACAAGTAACACTGAAGCTTTCTTT CATTSNTEAFF
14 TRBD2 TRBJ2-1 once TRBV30 TGTGCCTGGGGGCCGGGACTAGCGTCGACTGAGCAGTTCTTC CAWGPGLASTEQFF
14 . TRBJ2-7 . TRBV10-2 TGCGCCAGCAGTAGCGTAGCCCCGTCCTACGAGCAGTACTTC CASSSVAPSYEQYF
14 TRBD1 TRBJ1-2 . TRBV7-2 TGTGCCAGCACCCGGGACAGGGGTGCCTATGGCTACACCTTC CASTRDRGAYGYTF
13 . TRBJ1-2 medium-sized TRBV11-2 TGTGCCAGCAGCTTAGGACTAGCCTATGGCTACACCTTC CASSLGLAYGYTF
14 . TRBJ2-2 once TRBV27 TGTGCCAGCAGTGCAGGAACGAACACCGGGGAGCTGTTTTTT CASSAGTNTGELFF
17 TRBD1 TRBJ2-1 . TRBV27 TGTGCCAGCAGTTATATCCCACAGGGGATCCCATACAATGAGCAGTTCTTC CASSYIPQGIPYNEQFF
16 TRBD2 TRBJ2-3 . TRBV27 TGTGCCAGCAGTCTCATAGCGGGAGGGCCCACGGATACGCAGTATTTT CASSLIAGGPTDTQYF
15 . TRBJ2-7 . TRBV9 TGTGCCAGCAGCCCAAATCGGGCGGGGACCTACGAGCAGTACTTC CASSPNRAGTYEQYF
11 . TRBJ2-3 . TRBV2 TGTGCCAGCGGGTCCACAGATACGCAGTATTTT CASGSTDTQYF
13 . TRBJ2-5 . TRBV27 TGTGCCAGCAGTTTACGGGGAACCGAGACCCAGTACTTC CASSLRGTETQYF
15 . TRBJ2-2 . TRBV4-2 TGTGCCAGCAGCCAAGAGGCGGGACCTACCGGGGAGCTGTTTTTT CASSQEAGPTGELFF
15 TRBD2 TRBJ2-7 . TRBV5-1 TGCGCCAGCAGGCCCGTGGGGACTAGCGGAAACGAGCAGTACTTC CASRPVGTSGNEQYF
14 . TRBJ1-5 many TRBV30 TGTGCCTGGAGTGGGGGGATTCCCCATCAGCCCCAGCATTTT CAWSGGIPHQPQHF
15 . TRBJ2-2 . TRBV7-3 TGTGCCAGCAGCTCCGGCCGCAGTGGGACCGGGGAGCTGTTTTTT CASSSGRSGTGELFF
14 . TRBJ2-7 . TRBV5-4 TGTGCCAGCAGCTTGGAGGGAAGGGGCTACGAGCAGTACTTC CASSLEGRGYEQYF
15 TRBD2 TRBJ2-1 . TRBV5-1 TGCGCCAGCAGCTTGGGCCCTAGCGGGGGAAATGAGCAGTTCTTC CASSLGPSGGNEQFF